This T cell receptor (beta chain) was sequenced for a study of blood T cells in healthy people across ages (dated by TCRdb to the mid-2010s). With regard to the full study: Template switching captured roughly one uniquely barcoded TCR beta cDNA molecule per two T cells in model experiments. Using deep sequencing normalized with unique cDNA molecular identifiers, the study measured how TCR beta repertoire diversity changes with age. The donors were split into four age groups: young (average about 16 years), middle-aged (about 40), aged (approximately 60) and long-lived (over 75). To avoid experimental bias, donors of different ages were distributed randomly across sequencing lanes. The study analyzed two additional independent replicas of 1 million unique cDNA reads from the same blood draw for two donors, one aged 18 to 30 and one aged 80 or older. Overall results and qualifications from the work: Estimates of total diversity based on one million sequenced T cells were regarded as lower bounds and as underestimates. The CMV infection status of donors was not known, potentially confounding age-related changes in expanded clonotypes. Observed TCR beta diversity per million T cells fell roughly linearly with age, and a significant reduction was already apparent by age around 40. Observed TCR beta diversity correlated strongly with the percentage of naive T cells measured by flow cytometry. Since profiling was done on bulk unsorted PBMCs, naive and antigen-experienced compartments could not be conclusively compared. Compared with the aged group, the long-lived group had more naive CD4+ T cells, fewer expanded clones and increased TCR diversity, a pattern suggesting age selection.

Libraries were constructed by 5' RACE. This sample was sequenced with an Illumina HiSeq 2500. A second about 7 to 12 cycle PCR used a sample-barcoded 5' primer and a J-beta primer mix. A unique molecular identifier was introduced onto each TCR beta cDNA molecule by a template-switch 5' adaptor carrying 12 random nucleotides. At least 2.5 million CDR3-containing paired-end reads were obtained from each sample. First-strand cDNA was synthesized from all RNA with the Mint cDNA synthesis kit, primed by a TRBC-specific oligonucleotide. Following uracil-DNA glycosylase treatment, all cDNA underwent a first 18-cycle PCR with the universal primers M1SS and BC2_uni_R. The original methods were these. For normalization, 1 million high-quality reads were randomly selected from each sample, with every read carrying a distinct molecular identifier. Instead of being binned into consensus sequences, reads with shared molecular identifiers were discarded. MiTCR, with a Q25 quality threshold and the strictest error-elimination algorithm, was used for CDR3 identification, clonotype clustering and error correction. A nonparametric unseen species model with Euler transformation was used to estimate lower-bound total TCR beta diversity. Through fastp at Q25 and MiXCR, TCRdb rebuilt clones from the public reads, retaining in-frame beta chains. Each CDR3 protein gets just one entry, which takes the most common genes and DNA from the rows behind it. These V and J calls rely on TCRdb rather than the paper's analysis. The sample contains approximately 810,000 distinct CDR3 sequences, about 34% of them found a single time. The ten top clones hold 10% to 15% of the sample.

This clonotype was seen a few times. Its antigen is still unknown. Base quality data are lacking; no much larger clone is found one base away. The donors were 40 or so Caucasian individuals from Russia, aged 6 to 90 years, who were systemically healthy. Each donor gave about 9.7 milliliters of peripheral blood, drawn into EDTA-treated Vacutainer tubes. Ficoll-Paque density-gradient centrifugation was used to isolate PBMCs, with at least 6.5 million per sample. Total RNA was extracted from PBMCs with Trizol reagent, with at least 6 micrograms obtained per sample. For every donor, an aliquot of PBMCs went through flow cytometry to measure the percentages of naive CD45RAhigh/CD27high T cells. Source material: blood. This TCR came from a man aged 18 to 35 in good health.

For the CDR3, the sequence is CSVEIAEGKLFF. The DNA reads as follows: TGCAGCGTTGAGATCGCAGAGGGGAAACTGTTTTTT. The chain is assembled from TRBV29-1 and TRBJ1-4, with TRBD1 as a weak D call on 5 bases. The CDR3 contains 12 residues, cysteine and phenylalanine counted. Left in the record is the CDR3 DNA by itself, 36 bases read in frame from the first base. The germline V gene supplies CDR1 SQVTM and CDR2 ANQGSEA. Trimming at the junction amounts to 3 bases on V and 11 bases on J, and the germline ends lie 13 bases apart. Outside the CDR3, residues come from the reference TRBV29-1 and TRBJ1-4 proteins, so the full variable domain is: SAVISQKPSRDICQRGTSLTIQCQVDSQVTMMFWYRQQPGQSLTLIATANQGSEATYESGFVIDKFPISRPNLTFSTLTVSNMSPEDSSIYLCSVEIAEGKLFFGSGTQLSVL.